The present T cell receptor (beta chain) was sequenced within a study of blood T cells in healthy people across ages. The use of a sample-barcoded 5' primer and a J-beta primer mix characterized a second PCR of roughly 6 to 11 cycles. Individual samples furnished no less than 3 million CDR3-containing paired-end reads apiece. TCRdb itself ran the 5' RACE reads through MiXCR, one entry per CDR3 protein. The sample lists roughly 2 million distinct CDR3 sequences, 40% to 55% seen once, with over 2% in the top ten. Broader study findings: In the absence of known donor CMV status, changes in expanded clonotypes were possibly confounded.

The CDR3 is 21 amino acids. V lost 2 bases to trimming and J lost 1 base; unmatched junction nucleotides: 16. In germline, CDR1 is SGHAT, CDR2 FQNNGV. Per-sample PBMC isolation yielded at least 6.5 million cells. Remarks on this clonotype: Its specificity is not known.

This TCR derives from a woman aged 40 to 50 in good health. This sequence joins TRBV11-2 and TRBJ2-6; 8 nucleotides align to TRBD1. Sequenced sample: blood. The CDR3 reads CASSLQGTQGVGASGANVLTF. CDR3 bases: TGTGCCAGCAGCTTACAGGGGACACAGGGGGTCGGTGCATCTGGGGCCAACGTCCTGACTTTC. Full variable domain (rest looked up from reference TRBV11-2 and TRBJ2-6): EAGVAQSPRYKIIEKRQSVAFWCNPISGHATLYWYQQILGQGPKLLIQFQNNGVVDDSQLPKDRFSAERLKGVDSTLKIQPAKLEDSAVYLCASSLQGTQGVGASGANVLTFGAGSRLTVL.